This T cell receptor beta chain was documented in a study of cytomegalovirus exposure and HLA in healthy donors (dated 2017 in TCRdb). About the investigation overall: According to a later analysis, one platform produced both the 120 validation repertoires and the roughly 650 repertoires of the first cohort. The study aimed to test whether cataloging public T cell receptors could reveal signatures of past pathogen exposure. Along with the roughly 610-subject first cohort, a separate validation cohort of about 110 different subjects was used. To predict cytomegalovirus infection status, the study brought together high-throughput TCR immunosequencing, statistical association of individual TCRs with disease status, and machine learning. Broad study findings and their caveats: Subsequent analysis determined that TCRs grouped into clusters in the first cohort also showed a tendency toward co-occurrence across the 130 or so validation repertoires, and approximately 94% of cluster scores exceeded 0. A later analysis had no HLA typing for the validation cohort, so co-occurrence there was scored across all 130 or so repertoires. It was suggested by the authors that the approach could potentially be generalized to other disease states and immunological phenotypes. Three of the identified cytomegalovirus-associated TCR beta chains were confirmed in vitro to be specific for cytomegalovirus antigens. Across donors, most TCR sequences were observed very rarely, whereas some public TCRs were present in many individuals. In the study, about 150 TCR beta chains were listed as associated with cytomegalovirus. In both the original and validation cohorts, the classifier was reported to diagnose cytomegalovirus status with high specificity and sensitivity.

CDR1 MNHEY and CDR2 SMNVEV are derived from the germline V gene (reference sequence). CDR3 length: 15 amino acids, cysteine to phenylalanine. Only CDR3 DNA remains: 45 bases, in frame from the first base. From V the trimming removes 4 bases and from J it removes 6 bases, while the gene matches leave 5 bases of the junction unaccounted for. The donors belonged to the validation cohort of about 120 subjects, which was separate from the approximately 700-subject first cohort. Library method: the immunoSEQ multiplex PCR assay. The authors' pipeline ran thus. To diagnose cytomegalovirus status from the catalog of TCR beta chain sequences, a statistical classification framework was built. What TCRdb holds here is the immuneACCESS table cut down to in-frame rearrangements. Part of the clones is not present; checked against another copy, under half of the missing clones reflect an unresolved V gene, and the others are unexplained. That table is the source of V, J and clone size, and D and trimming were worked out from the DNA. Within this sample are 120,000 to 150,000 clones, with around 87% of them counted one time only. The ten largest account for 7.5% to 9% of the sample.

Worth noting for this clone: Its antigen remains undetermined. No base-level quality is on record; no much larger clone is a single base apart.

The V and J genes are TRBV27 and TRBJ2-1; TRBD2 lines up with 11 middle nucleotides. The sequenced material came from PBMCs. This sequence was found in a man aged 18 to 35 in good health and CMV-seropositive. The sequence in DNA is TGTGCCAGCAGTTACTTAGCGGGGGGGCGCAATGAGCAGTTCTTC. The encoded protein is CASSYLAGGRNEQFF.